This T cell receptor beta chain was identified during a study of T cell responses to AZD1222 COVID-19 vaccine. The study's findings and limits: Baseline testing showed seropositivity in only five to seven AZD1222 recipients. Spike-specific TCR breadth and depth were elevated following two AZD1222 doses. Reports indicate that nearly half of spike-specific TCRs are directed at unmutated variant regions.

Of note for this clone: Its target is not known.

Measured with immunoSEQ multiplex PCR; TCRdb has only the in-frame clones, and not every one. The top ten clones hold around 20% of a sample with under 150,000 clones, approximately 85% of them seen once. The CDR3 runs to 15 residues. Germline V gene data show CDR1 as SGHRS and CDR2 as YFSETQ. V shed 7 bases, J shed 2 bases, and the junction held 7 bases outside the gene matches. Source: peripheral blood, taken on day 0 of MenACWY control vaccination. The TCR was taken from an adult in good health. This chain uses TRBV5-1 with TRBJ2-1; 9 bases map to TRBD2. CDR3 loop: CASAASGNAYNEQFF. CDR3 nucleotide sequence: TGCGCCAGCGCCGCTAGCGGGAACGCCTACAATGAGCAGTTCTTC.